A selection of T cell receptor beta chains follows, all from one sample in a study of spatial heterogeneity in lung cancer. One entry per CDR3 protein results from TCRdb running MiXCR on the 5' RACE reads. The sample holds more than 850 distinct CDR3 sequences, approximately 39% seen once. The source material was lung tumor tissue, sampled at surgery. These receptors came from a female donor with early-stage non-small cell lung cancer. The CDR3 runs from the conserved cysteine through the conserved F or W. The D gene is left open where the match is weak. Size values are once, few and many counts, or a class for expanded clones, and some rows have none.

D gene: NA; clone size: large; J gene: TRBJ2-1; V gene: TRBV28; CDR3 protein: CASSLSSQLNEQFF; CDR3 DNA: TGTGCCAGCAGTTTAAGTTCCCAGTTGAATGAGCAGTTCTTC
D gene: NA; clone size: NA; J gene: TRBJ2-7; V gene: TRBV9; CDR3 protein: CASSVGPARDPYEQYF; CDR3 DNA: TGTGCCAGCAGCGTAGGTCCGGCCAGGGACCCCTACGAGCAGTACTTC
D gene: TRBD2; clone size: NA; J gene: TRBJ2-5; V gene: TRBV14; CDR3 protein: CASSLRTSGRAVGETQYF; CDR3 DNA: TGTGCCAGCAGCCTGAGGACTAGCGGGAGGGCCGTCGGAGAGACCCAGTACTTC
D gene: NA; clone size: NA; J gene: TRBJ2-4; V gene: TRBV28; CDR3 protein: CASSLQGQGSKNIQYF; CDR3 DNA: TGTGCCAGCAGTTTACAGGGGCAGGGGTCCAAAAACATTCAGTACTTC
D gene: NA; clone size: large; J gene: TRBJ2-5; V gene: TRBV7-6; CDR3 protein: CASSLGVNKETQYF; CDR3 DNA: TGTGCCAGCAGCTTGGGGGTTAATAAGGAGACCCAGTACTTC
D gene: NA; clone size: NA; J gene: TRBJ1-1; V gene: TRBV12-3/TRBV12-4; CDR3 protein: CASSLGGIEAFF; CDR3 DNA: TGTGCCAGCAGTTTAGGAGGCATTGAAGCTTTCTTT
D gene: NA; clone size: once; J gene: TRBJ1-5; V gene: TRBV18; CDR3 protein: CASSSISGGNQPQHF; CDR3 DNA: TGTGCCAGCTCATCCATATCCGGCGGCAATCAGCCCCAGCATTTT